This T cell receptor beta chain originates from a study of T cell changes during pregnancy in multiple sclerosis. Sequenced by immunoSEQ multiplex PCR; TCRdb stores in-frame clones only, minus some. The data contain fewer than 90,000 clones, around 94% of them singletons. Germline CDR1 reads WNHNN; CDR2 reads SYGVQD (reference sequence). V gave up 0 bases and J gave up 8 bases, with 11 bases separating them. This CDR3 contains 14 residues. The chain links TRBV10-1 to TRBJ2-1; D ambiguous. The starting material was peripheral blood, obtained in the third trimester of pregnancy. This TCR came from a female donor with multiple sclerosis, enrolled in a pregnancy study. The chain's CDR3 is CASSESTSGDEQFF. CDR3 nucleotide sequence: TGCGCCAGCAGTGAGTCGACTTCCGGAGATGAGCAGTTCTTC.